The source of this T cell receptor (beta chain) is a study of cytomegalovirus exposure and HLA in healthy donors. General observations from the study: Data from an earlier analysis indicated that most TCR beta V segments were productive either about 90% or about 30% of the time. Analysis was carried out at a later point, and it linked a missense DCLRE1C variant to TCR beta V- and J-gene trimming. In a later analysis, at a false discovery rate of 0.05, 15,000 to 20,000 TCR beta sequences matched HLA alleles.

As regards this clone: The antigen is unknown.

The PCR used 60 Vbeta and 13 Jbeta primers. TCRdb keeps only in-frame clones here, not all; method: immunoSEQ multiplex PCR. The table has roughly 150,000 clones, roughly 80% seen once; the top ten hold about 9.1%. From germline, CDR1 is MNHNS and CDR2 SASEGT. The CDR3 has 14 amino acids. The V and J ends lost 2 bases and 4 bases respectively, with 11 bases between them. The receptor comes from a young man in good health and CMV-seropositive. The sequencing sample was made of PBMCs. The J gene is TRBJ1-2, the V gene TRBV6-1, with D possibly TRBD1 on 5 matching bases. The DNA for the CDR3 is TGTGCCAGCAGTGAATTGGAGGGGATCTATGGCTACACCTTC. It codes for CASSELEGIYGYTF.